This passage covers 14 T cell receptor beta chains from one sample sequenced in a study of shared clonotypes between healthy human individuals. Data came from immunoSEQ multiplex PCR; TCRdb stores just in-frame clones and leaves some out. The sample holds around 2.1 million clones, under 97% seen once. The sequencing input was naive CD4+ T cells sorted from blood. This sample's subset: CD45RA+ positively selected. The receptors derive from a man between 18 and 29 years old in good health.

This chain joins TRBV27 and TRBJ2-1; a weak D match, TRBD2 (7 bases). This CDR3 has 16 amino acids. V was shortened by 7 bases and J by 6 bases, with 22 bases between the two germline ends. Germline V lookup: CDR1 MNHEY, CDR2 SMNVEV (reference sequence). The CDR3 DNA is TGTGCCAGCACCAGATCCCGAGGGAGGGGGGGCAATGAGCAGTTCTTC. Protein: CASTRSRGRGGNEQFF.

The chain recombines TRBV5-1 with TRBJ2-3, with no clear D. Trimming stripped 4 bases from V and 2 bases from J, with 11 bases between. The CDR3 has 14 residues. Germline values: CDR1 SGHRS, CDR2 YFSETQ. CDR3 sequence reads: CASSIPGPTDTQYF. DNA of the CDR3: TGCGCCAGCAGCATACCTGGCCCCACAGATACGCAGTATTTT.

The V call is TRBV19, the J call TRBJ2-7; TRBD1 aligns across 9 bases. The V segment lost 6 bases and the J segment 3 bases; nucleotides outside the gene matches: 6. Germline V lookup: CDR1 LNHDA, CDR2 SQIVND (reference sequence). The CDR3 is 14 amino acids. CDR3 amino acids: CASSPGQGNYEQYF. The CDR3, as DNA: TGTGCCAGTAGCCCGGGACAGGGTAACTACGAGCAGTACTTC.

In nucleotides, the CDR3 is TGTGCCAGCAGTTCAAGGGGGCAGGCGCCCTACAATGAGCAGTTCTTC. This sequence encodes CASSSRGQAPYNEQFF. The V call is TRBV6-5, the J call TRBJ2-1; 7 nucleotides match TRBD1. The CDR3 runs to 16 residues. Per germline, CDR1 MNHEY and CDR2 SVGAGI. The ends lost 4 bases at V and 2 bases at J; junction bases unmatched: 8.

V usage is TRBV10-1 and J usage is TRBJ2-2, with TRBD2 identical over 7 bases. After removal of 3 bases from V and 6 bases from J, the junction contained 10 bases not matched to a gene. Looked up from germline, CDR1 is WNHNN and CDR2 is SYGVQD (reference sequence). This CDR3 spans 16 amino acids. CDR3 sequence (DNA): TGCGCCAGCAGTGATTTCGGCGGGAGCCGTTCCGGGGAGCTGTTTTTT. Protein: CASSDFGGSRSGELFF.

This chain connects TRBV6-1 to TRBJ1-2, with TRBD1 matching 8 bases. There are 14 residues in the CDR3. Trimming took 2 bases from V and 5 from J; bases not matched to a gene: 4. Germline assignment: CDR1 MNHNS and CDR2 SASEGT. The CDR3 spells CASSETGTGYGYTF. The CDR3 DNA follows: TGTGCCAGCAGTGAAACCGGGACAGGATATGGCTACACCTTC.

The chain combines TRBV2 with TRBJ2-3; 9 positions match TRBD2. The CDR3 contains 15 residues. The ends lost 4 bases at V and 1 base at J; junction bases unmatched: 3. Germline-derived CDR1 and CDR2 are SNHLY and FYNNEI. CDR3 in DNA: TGTGCCAGCAGTGCGCGGGAGGGCGGCACAGATACGCAGTATTTT. This encodes CASSAREGGTDTQYF.

The chain links TRBV27 to TRBJ2-1; TRBD2 matches at 8 bases. This CDR3 comprises 14 residues. In germline, CDR1 is MNHEY, CDR2 SMNVEV (reference sequence). V lost 2 bases to trimming and J lost 8 bases; unmatched junction nucleotides: 5. CDR3 in DNA: TGTGCCAGCAGTTTAGGGGCTAGCGGGTATGAGCAGTTCTTC. As protein: CASSLGASGYEQFF.

Remarks on this clone: Other DNA sequences in this sample translate to the same CDR3. The genes are TRBV6-5 and TRBJ2-7; the match to TRBD2 covers 11 bases. Looked up from germline, CDR1 is MNHEY and CDR2 is SVGAGI. The CDR3 spans 15 residues. V gave up 6 bases and J gave up 1 base; unmatched junction bases: 5. CDR3 coding DNA: TGTGCCAGCAGCCGGGGGACTAGCGGTTCCTACGAGCAGTACTTC. It specifies CASSRGTSGSYEQYF.

This sequence joins TRBV25-1 and TRBJ2-7; 9 nucleotides align to TRBD1. V trimming: 4 bases; J trimming: 5 bases; junction bases outside the gene matches: 12. CDR3 length: 16 amino acids. Looked up from germline, CDR1 is MGHDK and CDR2 is SYGVNS. In DNA form, the CDR3 reads TGTGCCAGCAGTGGTCCCCCCGGGACAGGGCGCCACGAGCAGTACTTC. Amino acids: CASSGPPGTGRHEQYF.

The chain employs TRBV5-1 and TRBJ2-1; TRBD2 aligns across 8 bases. V lost 3 bases to trimming and J lost 7 bases; unmatched junction nucleotides: 6. From germline, CDR1 is SGHRS and CDR2 YFSETQ. CDR3 length: 14 residues. CDR3 bases: TGCGCCAGCAGCTACCGGACTAGCCCTAATGAGCAGTTCTTC. Encoded protein: CASSYRTSPNEQFF. The complete variable domain, with remaining parts taken from reference TRBV5-1 and TRBJ2-1, reads KAGVTQTPRYLIKTRGQQVTLSCSPISGHRSVSWYQQTPGQGLQFLFEYFSETQRNKGNFPGRFSGRQFSNSRSEMNVSTLELGDSALYLCASSYRTSPNEQFFGPGTRLTVL.

The chain couples TRBV25-1 to TRBJ2-7, with no clear D. V lost 2 bases to trimming and J lost 7 bases, with 9 bases between them. This CDR3 spans 12 amino acids. Per the germline V gene, CDR1 is MGHDK and CDR2 is SYGVNS. The CDR3 sequence: CASSETLREQYF. CDR3 nucleotide sequence: TGTGCCAGCAGTGAAACTCTACGAGAGCAGTACTTC.

The V call is TRBV9, the J call TRBJ1-4, with D perhaps TRBD1 (5 bases). The germline CDR1 and CDR2 sequences are SGDLS and YYNGEE. V lost 3 bases and J 7 bases, leaving 19 bases between the germline ends. This CDR3 spans 16 amino acids. The CDR3 loop reads CASSEDGGQRGEKLFF. CDR3 sequence (DNA): TGTGCCAGCAGCGAAGACGGCGGACAACGAGGTGAAAAACTGTTTTTT.

V gene TRBV30 combines with J gene TRBJ1-6; TRBD1 agrees at 7 bases. The germline V gene encodes CDR1 GTSNPN and CDR2 SVGIG (reference sequence). This CDR3 contains 18 residues. V shed 2 bases and J 0 bases; nucleotides not matched to a gene: 10. CDR3 bases: TGTGCCTGGAGTAGATCCCGGACAGGTAGCTCCTATAATTCACCCCTCCACTTT. This translates into CAWSRSRTGSSYNSPLHF. The entire variable domain, with the rest obtained from reference TRBV30 and TRBJ1-6, is as follows: SQTIHQWPATLVQPVGSPLSLECTVEGTSNPNLYWYRQAAGRGLQLLFYSVGIGQISSEVPQNLSASRPQDRQFILSSKKLLLSDSGFYLCAWSRSRTGSSYNSPLHFGNGTRLTVT.